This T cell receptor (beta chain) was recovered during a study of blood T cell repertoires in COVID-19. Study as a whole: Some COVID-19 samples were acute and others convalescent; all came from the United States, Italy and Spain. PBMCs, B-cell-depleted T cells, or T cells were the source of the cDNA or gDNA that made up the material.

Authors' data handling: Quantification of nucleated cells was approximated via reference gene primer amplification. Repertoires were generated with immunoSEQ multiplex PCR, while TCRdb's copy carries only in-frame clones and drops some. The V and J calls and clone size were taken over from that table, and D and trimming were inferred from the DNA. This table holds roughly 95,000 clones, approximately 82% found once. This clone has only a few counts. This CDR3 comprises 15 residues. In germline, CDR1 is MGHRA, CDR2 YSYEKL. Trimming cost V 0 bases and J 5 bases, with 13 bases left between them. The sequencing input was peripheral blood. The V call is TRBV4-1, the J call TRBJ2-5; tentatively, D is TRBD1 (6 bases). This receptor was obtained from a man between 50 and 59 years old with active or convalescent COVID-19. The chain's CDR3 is CASSQDRRGLETQYF. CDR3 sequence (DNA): TGCGCCAGCAGCCAAGATCGAAGGGGGTTGGAGACCCAGTACTTC.